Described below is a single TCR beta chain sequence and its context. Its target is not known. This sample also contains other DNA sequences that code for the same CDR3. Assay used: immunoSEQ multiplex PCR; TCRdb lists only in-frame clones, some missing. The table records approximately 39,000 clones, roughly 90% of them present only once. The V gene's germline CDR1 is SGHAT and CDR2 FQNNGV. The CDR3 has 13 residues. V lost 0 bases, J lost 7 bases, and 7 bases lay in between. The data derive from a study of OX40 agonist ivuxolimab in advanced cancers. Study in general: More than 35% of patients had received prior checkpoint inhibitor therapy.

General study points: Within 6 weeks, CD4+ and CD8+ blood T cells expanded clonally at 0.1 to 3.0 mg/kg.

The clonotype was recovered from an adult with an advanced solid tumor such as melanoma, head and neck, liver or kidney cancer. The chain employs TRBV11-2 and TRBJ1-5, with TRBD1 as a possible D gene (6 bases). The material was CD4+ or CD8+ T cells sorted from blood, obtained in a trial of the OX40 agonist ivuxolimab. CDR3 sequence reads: CASSLDRGQPQHF. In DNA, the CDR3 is TGTGCCAGCAGCTTAGACAGGGGACAGCCCCAGCATTTT.